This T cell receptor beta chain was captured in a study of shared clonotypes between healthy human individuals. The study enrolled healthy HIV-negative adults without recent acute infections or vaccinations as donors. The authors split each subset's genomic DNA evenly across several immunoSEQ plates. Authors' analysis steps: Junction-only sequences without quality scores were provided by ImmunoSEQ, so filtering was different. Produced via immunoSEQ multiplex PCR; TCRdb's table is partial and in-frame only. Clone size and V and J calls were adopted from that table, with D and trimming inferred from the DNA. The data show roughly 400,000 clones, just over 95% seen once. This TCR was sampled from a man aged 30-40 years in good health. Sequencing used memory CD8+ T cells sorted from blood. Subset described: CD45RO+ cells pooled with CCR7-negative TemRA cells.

CDR3 in amino acids: CASSLALGAGANVLTF. The CDR3, as DNA: TGTGCCAGCAGCTTAGCGTTAGGGGCTGGGGCCAACGTCCTGACTTTC. The chain has TRBV7-9 and TRBJ2-6, with D perhaps matching TRBD1 (5 bases). The CDR3 totals 16 residues. Germline V gene data show CDR1 as SEHNR and CDR2 as FQNEAQ (reference sequence). V lost 0 bases and J lost 2, with 8 bases in between.